Included here is one T cell receptor (beta chain) sequence, with context. TCRdb's copy holds only in-frame clones and misses some; the assay was immunoSEQ multiplex PCR. The sample holds approximately 580,000 clones, around 78% seen once. The CDR3 length is 18 residues. The data derive from a study of shared T cell receptors in the human thymus. The same sample was also used in a study of human thymus T cells. That study adds: During corrective heart surgery, resections were taken, and the thymus tissue came from them.

The clonotype originates from a boy under two years old with a congenital heart defect. Material for sequencing was thymocytes. The chain uses TRBV21-1 and TRBJ2-5; TRBD2 is the table's D call and was not checked against the DNA. TRBV21-1 is flagged as a pseudogene. CDR3 nucleotides: TGTGCCAGCAGCAAAGCTCCACTACTAGTTTCGGATTCGAAGACCCAGTACTTC. Its protein product is CASSKAPLLVSDSKTQYF.